The 7 T cell receptor beta chains below all came from one sample that was sequenced in a study of blood T cell repertoires in COVID-19. Using immunoSEQ multiplex PCR, the repertoire was profiled, and TCRdb retains in-frame clones only, with some absent. The sample records around 41,000 clones, approximately 90% being singletons. The sequencing input was peripheral blood. These receptor sequences come from a human donor in a cohort sampled during active COVID-19.

The V and J genes are TRBV19 and TRBJ1-1, with TRBD1 identical over 10 bases. V lost 5 bases to trimming and J lost 10 bases; unmatched junction nucleotides: 10. CDR1 is LNHDA and CDR2 is SQIVND in the germline V gene (reference sequence). The CDR3 runs to 14 residues. Written as DNA, the CDR3 is TGTGCCAGTAGTCCCCCCCTTGGACAGGGGGGAGCTTTCTTT. Protein sequence: CASSPPLGQGGAFF. Variable domain in full (rest from reference TRBV19 and TRBJ1-1): DGGITQSPKYLFRKEGQNVTLSCEQNLNHDAMYWYRQDPGQGLRLIYYSQIVNDFQKGDIAEGYSVSREKKESFPLTVTSAQKNPTAFYLCASSPPLGQGGAFFGQGTRLTVV.

The CDR3 sequence: CASSQGGQGNYGYTF. In nucleotides, the CDR3 is TGTGCCAGCAGCCAAGGGGGACAGGGGAACTATGGCTACACCTTC. V and J are TRBV4-2 and TRBJ1-2, with TRBD1 matching 10 bases. V lost 1 base and J lost 2; bases outside the gene matches: 1. Per germline, CDR1 LGHNA and CDR2 YNFKEQ. This CDR3 has 15 amino acids.

V gene TRBV14 combines with J gene TRBJ2-5; D gene ambiguous. Germline V gene data show CDR1 as SGHDN and CDR2 as FVKESK. The CDR3 runs to 14 residues. Trimming removed 0 bases at V and 2 bases at J, with 7 bases between. The CDR3 loop is CASSQDWAQETQYF. The DNA for the CDR3 is TGTGCCAGCAGCCAAGACTGGGCGCAAGAGACCCAGTACTTC.

This clone showed up just a few times. The chain recombines TRBV27 with TRBJ1-5, with no clear D. The CDR3 has 13 amino acids. V was clipped by 5 bases and J by 4 bases, with 9 bases between them. Germline CDR1 is MNHEY and CDR2 is SMNVEV (reference sequence). The CDR3 bases are TGTGCCAGCAGTCGAGGTGTGAATCAGCCCCAGCATTTT. As protein: CASSRGVNQPQHF.

In DNA, the CDR3 is TGTGCCACCGGCCAGGGTGCTCCCACAGATACGCAGTATTTT. As protein: CATGQGAPTDTQYF. The genes are TRBV24-1 and TRBJ2-3; a weak D match, TRBD1 (5 bases). The germline V gene encodes CDR1 KGHDR and CDR2 SFDVKD. V was trimmed by 9 bases and J by 2 bases, leaving 14 bases between them. This CDR3 has 14 residues.

The chain employs TRBV7-8 and TRBJ2-7; no reliable D call. From germline, CDR1 is SGHVS and CDR2 FQNEAQ. The CDR3 loop spans 12 amino acids. V shed 5 bases and J shed 1 base, with 6 bases lying between them. This CDR3 is CASSPRSYEQYF. In nucleotides, the CDR3 is TGTGCCAGCAGCCCTCGGTCCTACGAGCAGTACTTC.

The chain links TRBV7-8 to TRBJ2-5; 11 bases line up with TRBD2. V lost 5 bases to trimming and J lost 4 bases; unmatched junction nucleotides: 9. CDR3 length: 16 amino acids. The germline V gene encodes CDR1 SGHVS and CDR2 FQNEAQ. The CDR3: CASSQDLAGGSETQYF. The DNA of the CDR3 is TGTGCCAGCAGCCAAGATCTAGCGGGGGGTTCAGAGACCCAGTACTTC.